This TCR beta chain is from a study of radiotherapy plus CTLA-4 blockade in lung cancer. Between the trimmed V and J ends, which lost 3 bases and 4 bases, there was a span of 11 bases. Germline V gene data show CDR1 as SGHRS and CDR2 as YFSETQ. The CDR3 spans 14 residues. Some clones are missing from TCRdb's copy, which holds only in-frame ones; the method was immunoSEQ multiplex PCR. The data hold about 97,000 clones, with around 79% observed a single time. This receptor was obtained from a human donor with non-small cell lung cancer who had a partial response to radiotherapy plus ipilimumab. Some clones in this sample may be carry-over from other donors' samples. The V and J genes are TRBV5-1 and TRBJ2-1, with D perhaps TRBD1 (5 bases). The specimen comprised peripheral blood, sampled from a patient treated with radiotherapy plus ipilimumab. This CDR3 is CASSSTVSYNEQFF. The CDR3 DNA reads TGCGCCAGCAGCTCGACAGTCTCTTACAATGAGCAGTTCTTC.